This T cell receptor beta chain was found in a study of T cells in Graves' hyperthyroidism and ophthalmopathy. Study-wide findings and caveats: Within blood appeared most thyroid clonotypes that had expanded above 0.001.

This clonotype came up many times. Its antigen is undetermined. Researchers amplified the TCR beta CDR3 regions from RNA transcripts. The HTBI set primed first-round TCR CDR3 RT-PCR. TCRdb redid the calling of the multiplex PCR reads with MiXCR, one entry per CDR3 protein. This table holds hundreds of thousands of distinct CDR3 sequences, around 14% found once. The study left out patients who had uncontrolled infection, other autoimmune disease, pregnancy or lactation. Each diagnosis drew on symptoms, thyroxine, TRAb, thyroid ultrasound and orbital computed tomography findings. CDR1 SGHVS and CDR2 FQNEAQ come from the germline V gene. V lost 6 bases and J lost 9, with 12 bases in between. The CDR3 is made up of 12 amino acids.

The material sequenced was blood. The TCR was taken from a woman aged 25 to 39 with Graves' hyperthyroidism. This sequence joins TRBV7-8 and TRBJ2-1; D uncertain. CDR3 DNA sequence: TGTGCCAGCAGTGACACCGTCGGTGAGCAGTTCTTC. Amino acids: CASSDTVGEQFF.